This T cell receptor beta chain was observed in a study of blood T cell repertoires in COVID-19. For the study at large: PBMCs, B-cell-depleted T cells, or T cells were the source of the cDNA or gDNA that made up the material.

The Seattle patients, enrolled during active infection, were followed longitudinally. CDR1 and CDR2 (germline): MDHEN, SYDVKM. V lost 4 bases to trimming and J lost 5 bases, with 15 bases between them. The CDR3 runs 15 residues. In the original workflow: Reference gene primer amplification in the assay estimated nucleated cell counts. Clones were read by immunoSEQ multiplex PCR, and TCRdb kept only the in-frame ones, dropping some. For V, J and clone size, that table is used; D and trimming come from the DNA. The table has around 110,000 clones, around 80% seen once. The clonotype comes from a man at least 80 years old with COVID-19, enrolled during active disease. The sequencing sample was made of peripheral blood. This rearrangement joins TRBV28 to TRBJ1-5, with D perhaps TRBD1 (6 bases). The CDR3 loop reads CASSSSGTLYQPQHF. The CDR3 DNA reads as TGTGCCAGCAGTTCCTCCGGGACACTCTATCAGCCCCAGCATTTT.